This entry describes one T cell receptor (beta chain). Sequencing was performed with immunoSEQ multiplex PCR; in TCRdb, only in-frame clones are kept and a portion is missing. The sample lists 140,000 to 150,000 clones; 85% to 95% were seen once. This CDR3 spans 13 amino acids. V was cut by 3 bases and J by 13 bases, with 15 bases left in between. The germline V gene has CDR1 KGHDR and CDR2 SFDVKD. The sample comes from a study of T cell responses to AZD1222 COVID-19 vaccine. This TCR came from an adult in good health. The J gene is TRBJ2-1, the V gene TRBV24-1; maybe TRBD2 (6 bases). The sample consisted of peripheral blood, taken on day 0 of AZD1222 vaccination. CDR3 bases: TGTGCCACCAGTGATCCAGGACTAAAGACACAGTTCTTC. Encoded protein: CATSDPGLKTQFF.